This entry features one T cell receptor beta chain sequence. The data are from a study of T cells in localized non-small cell lung cancer. The CDR3 is made up of 13 amino acids. Germline CDR1 MNHEY, CDR2 SMNVEV (reference sequence). Deletions cut 8 bases from V and 0 bases from J, with 11 bases between. The protocol was immunoSEQ multiplex PCR, while the TCRdb copy is restricted to in-frame clones and leaves out a portion. The repertoire has about 21,000 clones, around 84% of them found once; the top ten carry 2% to 3%. V gene TRBV27 combines with J gene TRBJ2-7; maybe TRBD1 (6 bases). The sequences come from peripheral blood, collected before any cancer treatment. The sequence derives from a man aged 35 to 70 with stage I lung adenocarcinoma. DNA of the CDR3: TGTGCCAGCGGACAGCGCAGCTCCTACGAGCAGTACTTC. It codes for CASGQRSSYEQYF.